This T cell receptor (beta chain) was observed in a study of blood T cell repertoires in COVID-19. After removal of 4 bases from V and 8 bases from J, the junction contained 7 bases not matched to a gene. The germline CDR1 and CDR2 sequences are MDHEN and SYDVKM. The CDR3 spans 14 residues. This study enrolled people aged about 18 to 90 from 24 US geographic areas. Individuals in the exposed group had encountered a COVID-19 case within 2 weeks preceding study entry. In the authors' methods: Estimation of nucleated cell counts was performed using reference gene primer amplification. The assay was immunoSEQ multiplex PCR, and TCRdb's table has in-frame clones only and misses some. The DNA was the basis for D and trimming; V, J and clone size are from that table. The top ten clones hold 3.5% to 4.5% of a sample with 140,000 to 150,000 clones, approximately 90% of them seen once.

The chain recombines TRBV28 with TRBJ1-5, with 8 bases identical to TRBD1. The specimen sequenced was PBMCs or T cells enriched from blood (not recorded which). This TCR was sampled from a woman in her 40s who had been exposed to COVID-19. The CDR3 DNA follows: TGTGCCAGCAGTTCCACAGGGGGTCTGGAGCCCCAGCATTTT. It translates to CASSSTGGLEPQHF.